These 26 T cell receptor beta chains were sequenced from one sample in a study of regulatory and conventional T cells in RAG deficiency. The table came from immunoSEQ multiplex PCR; TCRdb's copy has only in-frame clones and leaves some out. The table includes some 9,000 clones, around 81% detected once. The same data also went into a second study, on regulatory T cells. That work contributes: Primers: 52 TRBV forward and 13 TRBJ reverse.

Sequencing was performed on CD8+ T cells sorted from blood. These receptors were taken from a human donor in good health.

The chain employs TRBV15 and TRBJ2-1, with D possibly TRBD2 on 6 matching bases. The germline V and J ends were trimmed by 0 bases and 8 bases, with 14 bases remaining between them. CDR1 is LNHNV, CDR2 YYDKDF, per germline (reference sequence). The CDR3 sequence is 15 residues long. This CDR3 reads CATSRDEFGEDEQFF. As DNA, the CDR3 is TGTGCCACCAGCAGAGATGAGTTTGGGGAGGATGAGCAGTTCTTC.

The chain is built from TRBV28 and TRBJ2-3, with D uncertain. The V end was cut by 6 bases, the J end by 5 bases, with 9 bases between. The CDR3 covers 12 residues. CDR1 MDHEN and CDR2 SYDVKM come from the germline V gene. The CDR3 reads CASSSREDTQYF. CDR3 in DNA: TGTGCCAGCAGCTCCAGAGAAGATACGCAGTATTTT. Full variable domain (remainder filled in from reference TRBV28 and TRBJ2-3): DVKVTQSSRYLVKRTGEKVFLECVQDMDHENMFWYRQDPGLGLRLIYFSYDVKMKEKGDIPEGYSVSREKKERFSLILESASTNQTSMYLCASSSREDTQYFGPGTRLTVL.

The chain recombines TRBV7-9 with TRBJ2-3; TRBD2 aligns across 10 bases. The CDR3 contains 18 residues. Germline loops: CDR1 SEHNR, CDR2 FQNEAQ (reference sequence). With 5 bases clipped from V and 4 bases from J, the junction kept 15 bases outside the gene matches. The CDR3 is CASSPHRTSGAGPDTQYF. The CDR3, as DNA: TGTGCCAGCAGCCCCCACCGGACTAGCGGAGCGGGCCCAGATACGCAGTATTTT.

Here the CDR3 DNA reads TGCGCCAGCACGGACTTTTCTACTGAAGCTTTCTTT. Its translation is CASTDFSTEAFF. The J gene is TRBJ1-1, the V gene TRBV4-1; D is unresolved. V was trimmed by 7 bases and J by 5 bases, leaving 11 bases between them. This CDR3 region has 12 residues. Germline CDR1 MGHRA, CDR2 YSYEKL.

J is TRBJ1-1 and V is TRBV27, with D perhaps matching TRBD1 (5 bases). Looked up from germline, CDR1 is MNHEY and CDR2 is SMNVEV (reference sequence). This CDR3 contains 15 residues. V gave up 2 bases and J gave up 2 bases, with 12 bases separating them. For the CDR3, the DNA is TGTGCCAGCAGTTTACGGGCAGGGACCAACACTGAAGCTTTCTTT. This translates into CASSLRAGTNTEAFF.

The chain couples TRBV29-1 to TRBJ2-1, with TRBD1 as a possible D gene (6 bases). This CDR3 comprises 14 residues. Between the trimmed V and J ends, which lost 5 bases and 7 bases, there was a span of 18 bases. Germline assignment: CDR1 SQVTM and CDR2 ANQGSEA. The CDR3 DNA sequence: TGCAGCGTTCCCGGGACACCCTCAGGGAATGAGCAGTTCTTC. Translated, it gives CSVPGTPSGNEQFF.

The chain uses TRBV5-6 and TRBJ1-1, with D perhaps TRBD1 (5 bases). Trimming stripped 4 bases from V and 0 bases from J, with 16 bases between. In germline, CDR1 is SGHDT, CDR2 YYEEEE. The CDR3 loop spans 16 amino acids. The CDR3 spells CASSPNRILMNTEAFF. In DNA, the CDR3 is TGTGCCAGCAGCCCGAACAGGATCCTTATGAACACTGAAGCTTTCTTT.

The chain has TRBV29-1 and TRBJ1-5; TRBD1 is a possible D gene (5 bases). V gave up 7 bases and J gave up 0 bases, with 10 bases separating them. There are 13 residues in the CDR3. The germline V gene encodes CDR1 SQVTM and CDR2 ANQGSEA. DNA for the CDR3: TGCAGCGCCCAGGGTGATAGCAATCAGCCCCAGCATTTT. Residues: CSAQGDSNQPQHF.

The chain couples TRBV21-1 to TRBJ2-7. TRBV21-1 is labeled a pseudogene. The CDR3 sequence is 11 residues long. The CDR3 DNA follows: TGTGCCAGCAGCAAACAACACGAGCAGTACTTC. Its protein product is CASSKQHEQYF.

The chain combines TRBV7-9 with TRBJ2-6; possibly TRBD2 for D (6 bases). The CDR3 is 18 amino acids. In germline, CDR1 is SEHNR, CDR2 FQNEAQ (reference sequence). The V end was cut by 1 base, the J end by 0 bases, with 13 bases between. The CDR3 nucleotides are TGTGCCAGCAGCTTAGAGGCTAGCGCTTACTCTGGGGCCAACGTCCTGACTTTC. Encoded protein: CASSLEASAYSGANVLTF.

In the case of this clone: An end of the junction differs from the germline gene, which may be a read error. The chain links TRBV7-9 to TRBJ2-5; TRBD2 matches 11 bases. Germline V gene data show CDR1 as SEHNR and CDR2 as FQNEAQ (reference sequence). CDR3 length equals 16 residues. The CDR3 protein is CASSLLAGAPQETRYF. In nucleotides, the CDR3 is TGTGCCAGCAGCCTACTAGCGGGGGCGCCACAAGAGACCCGGTACTTC.

The chain uses TRBV4-1 and TRBJ2-1; 12 bases line up with TRBD2. V lost 4 bases, J lost 7 bases, and 5 bases stayed unmatched. There are 15 residues in the CDR3. Germline CDR1 and CDR2: MGHRA and YSYEKL. The CDR3 loop reads CASSPGTSGWNEQFF. The CDR3 nucleotides are TGCGCCAGCAGCCCCGGGACTAGCGGGTGGAATGAGCAGTTCTTC.

The rearrangement joins TRBV27 to TRBJ2-1; D remains unclear. V lost 0 bases to trimming and J lost 0 bases, with 6 bases between them. There are 15 residues in the CDR3. CDR1 is MNHEY and CDR2 is SMNVEV in the germline V gene (reference sequence). CDR3 nucleotide sequence: TGTGCCAGCAGTTTATCGGGCTCCTCCTACAATGAGCAGTTCTTC. It is translated as CASSLSGSSYNEQFF.

In its sample, this clone was seen once. V and J are TRBV28 and TRBJ1-6; D is ambiguous. Germline CDR1 and CDR2: MDHEN and SYDVKM. The length of the CDR3 is 14 residues. V was trimmed by 6 bases and J by 8 bases, leaving 14 bases between them. CDR3 sequence (DNA): TGTGCCAGCAGGACCTTGGAAGGGTATTCACCCCTCCACTTT. Translation: CASRTLEGYSPLHF.

The V call is TRBV25-1, the J call TRBJ1-5, with TRBD1 identical over 10 bases. The CDR3 runs 17 residues. The germline CDR1 and CDR2 sequences are MGHDK and SYGVNS. The V and J ends lost 4 bases and 1 base, in that order; junction bases with no gene match: 7. The CDR3 nucleotides are TGTGCCAGCAGTGGGGGGAGGGGACAGGGGAGCAATCAGCCCCAGCATTTT. It specifies CASSGGRGQGSNQPQHF.

The rearrangement joins TRBV29-1 to TRBJ1-2, with D unclear. This CDR3 has 12 residues. Trimming removed 3 bases at V and 5 bases at J, with 10 bases between. The germline CDR1 and CDR2 sequences are SQVTM and ANQGSEA. The CDR3 DNA sequence: TGCAGCGTTGATGAGGACGTGTATGGCTACACCTTC. Translation gives CSVDEDVYGYTF. The variable domain in full, with the rest retrieved from reference TRBV29-1 and TRBJ1-2, is SAVISQKPSRDICQRGTSLTIQCQVDSQVTMMFWYRQQPGQSLTLIATANQGSEATYESGFVIDKFPISRPNLTFSTLTVSNMSPEDSSIYLCSVDEDVYGYTFGSGTRLTVV.

In this sample, this clone turned up once. V usage is TRBV2 and J usage is TRBJ2-5; D not resolved. This CDR3 contains 13 residues. Trimming left V 9 bases short and J 8 bases short, with 19 bases between. Germline CDR1 is SNHLY and CDR2 is FYNNEI. The CDR3 sequence: CASYKGGELTQYF. CDR3 in DNA: TGTGCCAGTTATAAGGGTGGGGAATTAACCCAGTACTTC.

CDR3 nucleotides: TGCGCCAGCAGCCCCCTCCCCACGGACAGGGCCCGGTTCAGCAATCAGCCCCAGCATTTT. Translated, it gives CASSPLPTDRARFSNQPQHF. This chain links TRBV5-1 with TRBJ1-5; 8 bases line up with TRBD1. CDR1 SGHRS and CDR2 YFSETQ come from the germline V gene. Germline trimming cut 4 bases from V and 1 base from J; bases unmatched to any gene: 19. The CDR3 contains 20 residues.

The chain uses TRBV7-9 and TRBJ2-7, with TRBD1 as a possible D gene (5 bases). This CDR3 is 13 amino acids long. Trimming left V 5 bases short and J 3 bases short, with 11 bases between. Germline V gene sequence: CDR1 SEHNR, CDR2 FQNEAQ (reference sequence). CDR3 DNA sequence: TGTGCCAGCAGCCCCGTGGGGCGCTACGAGCAGTACTTC. This gives the protein CASSPVGRYEQYF.

This sequence joins TRBV10-3 and TRBJ2-2; TRBD2 matches 13 bases. This CDR3 has 17 amino acids. J lost 5 bases, V lost 2 bases, and 5 bases had no gene match. Germline CDR1 ENHRY, CDR2 SYGVKD. CDR3 protein: CAISEPTSGRSTGELFF. The CDR3 bases are TGTGCCATCAGTGAGCCGACTAGCGGGAGGAGTACCGGGGAGCTGTTTTTT.

About this clone: Additional DNA sequences in this sample encode the identical CDR3. The chain has TRBV27 and TRBJ1-1; D uncertain. V was pared by 3 bases and J by 1 base, with 6 bases between. Germline V gene lookup returns CDR1 MNHEY and CDR2 SMNVEV (reference sequence). CDR3 length: 13 amino acids. Here the CDR3 reads CASSFAENTEAFF. The CDR3 DNA follows: TGTGCCAGCAGTTTCGCAGAGAACACTGAAGCTTTCTTT.

This clone showed up just a few times. The chain uses TRBV11-2 and TRBJ2-7; perhaps TRBD2 as D (7 bases). V lost 2 bases to trimming and J lost 7 bases, with 21 bases between them. The CDR3 loop spans 16 amino acids. The V gene's germline CDR1 is SGHAT and CDR2 FQNNGV. Here the CDR3 DNA reads TGTGCCAGCAGCTTATTAGGGCGGGGGCGATTGTGGGAGCAGTACTTC. Translating gives CASSLLGRGRLWEQYF.

This clone is labeled as medium-sized. The J gene is TRBJ2-7, the V gene TRBV5-6, with 8 bases fitting TRBD1. Germline assignment: CDR1 SGHDT and CDR2 YYEEEE. V shed 4 bases and J 3 bases; nucleotides not matched to a gene: 6. This CDR3 has 14 amino acids. The CDR3 spells CASSPETGDYEQYF. As DNA, the CDR3 is TGTGCCAGCAGCCCAGAGACAGGGGACTACGAGCAGTACTTC.

The V call is TRBV7-8, the J call TRBJ2-7, with a tentative D call TRBD1 (5 bases). There are 13 residues in the CDR3. Trimming left V 4 bases short and J 6 bases short, with 13 bases between. Germline CDR1 is SGHVS and CDR2 is FQNEAQ. CDR3 in amino acids: CASSYGPRGEQYF. Written as DNA, the CDR3 is TGTGCCAGCAGCTATGGCCCTAGGGGCGAGCAGTACTTC.

V and J are TRBV4-1 and TRBJ2-3; 11 bases are shared with TRBD1. The CDR3 loop spans 16 amino acids. Germline V lookup: CDR1 MGHRA, CDR2 YSYEKL. Germline trimming cut 4 bases from V and 3 bases from J; bases unmatched to any gene: 6. CDR3 sequence: CASSLFGQGATDTQYF. CDR3 in DNA: TGCGCCAGCAGCCTCTTCGGACAGGGGGCTACAGATACGCAGTATTTT.

The V and J genes are TRBV25-1 and TRBJ2-7; D remains unclear. V was shortened by 3 bases and J by 3 bases, with 9 bases between the two germline ends. This CDR3 comprises 13 residues. Germline assignment: CDR1 MGHDK and CDR2 SYGVNS. The CDR3 nucleotides are TGTGCCAGCAGTGACTCGGACCTCTACGAGCAGTACTTC. This gives the protein CASSDSDLYEQYF.